This record covers a single T cell receptor beta chain. Sequencing used immunoSEQ multiplex PCR; TCRdb keeps in-frame clones, though not all of them. The sample lists about 55,000 clones, over 80% occurring once. The germline gives CDR1 SEHNR, CDR2 FQNEAQ (reference sequence). The CDR3 totals 14 residues. V dropped 5 bases and J dropped 5 bases, with 15 bases sitting between them. This record comes from a study of T cells in localized non-small cell lung cancer. The chain recombines TRBV7-9 with TRBJ2-5; a possible D gene is TRBD2 (5 bases). The TCR sequence derives from a man between 40 and 69 years old with stage III lung adenocarcinoma. The sample in question was peripheral blood mononuclear cells, obtained before any cancer treatment. CDR3 nucleotide sequence: TGTGCCAGCAGCCTGGACTCCTCCCGGGAGACCCAGTACTTC. Protein product: CASSLDSSRETQYF.